This T cell receptor beta chain was retrieved from a study of neurological immune-mediated disorders. The authors obtained over 160 million TCR-beta sequences from 15-18 subjects per sequencing run. TCRdb re-analysed the 5' RACE reads in MiXCR, keeping a single row per CDR3 protein. The sample lists under 40,000 distinct CDR3 sequences; roughly 13% were seen once. Findings and caveats of the study: HTLV-1-associated myelopathy had the most TCR clonal expansion, and multiple sclerosis had the least, less than healthy controls. Sharing of CDR3 amino acid sequences among expanded clones across subjects was absent, suggesting private repertoires in all groups.

The unsorted libraries were made from 2 million PBMCs kept at -80 C. A remark on this clonotype: Its matching antigen is unknown. A much larger clone differs by one base, so this may be a read error.

This CDR3 is built from 15 residues. V shed 6 bases and J shed 2 bases, with 16 bases lying between them. Germline loops: CDR1 SGHTA, CDR2 FQGNSA. This chain links TRBV7-2 with TRBJ2-5; tentatively, D is TRBD1 (6 bases). The source is a woman between 50 and 59 years old with HTLV-1-associated myelopathy (HAM/TSP). Sequencing used PBMCs. The chain's CDR3 is CASRLSYREQETQYF. For the CDR3, the DNA is TGTGCCAGCAGATTATCCTACAGGGAACAAGAGACCCAGTACTTC.